The rows below give T cell receptor beta chains drawn from one sample of a study of blood T cell repertoires in COVID-19. Data came from immunoSEQ multiplex PCR; TCRdb stores just in-frame clones and leaves some out. In the table there are tens of thousands of clones, approximately 91% of which are singletons. The sample was peripheral blood. Every receptor here comes from a human donor in a cohort sampled during active COVID-19. Each CDR3 is given with its conserved first and last residue. Each record gives: J gene, clone size, D gene, V gene, CDR3 DNA, CDR3 protein. D genes are given only for firm matches. Rows may omit the clone size; those that give it use once, few, many or a size class.

j_call: TRBJ2-7
clone_size: .
d_call: .
v_call: TRBV6-2/TRBV6-3
cdr3_nt: TGTGCCAGCACCCCGGGGCAGATATTCTACGAGCAGTACTTC
cdr3_aa: CASTPGQIFYEQYF

j_call: TRBJ1-5
clone_size: .
d_call: .
v_call: TRBV7-6
cdr3_nt: TGTGCCAGCAGCTTAGCGGGGGGGTTTAATAGCAATCAGCCCCAGCATTTT
cdr3_aa: CASSLAGGFNSNQPQHF

j_call: TRBJ1-2
clone_size: .
d_call: .
v_call: TRBV11-2
cdr3_nt: TGTGCCAGCAGCCCACAGACAGGTCCCTATGGCTACACCTTC
cdr3_aa: CASSPQTGPYGYTF

j_call: TRBJ2-3
clone_size: .
d_call: TRBD1
v_call: TRBV9
cdr3_nt: TGTGCCAGCAGCGTAGTGGACAGGGGCGCGGCAGATACGCAGTATTTT
cdr3_aa: CASSVVDRGAADTQYF

j_call: TRBJ2-7
clone_size: .
d_call: TRBD2
v_call: TRBV3-1/TRBV3-2
cdr3_nt: TGTGCCAGCAGCCCGGGGACTAGCGGGGAGCAGTACTTC
cdr3_aa: CASSPGTSGEQYF

j_call: TRBJ1-4
clone_size: .
d_call: TRBD1
v_call: TRBV4-1
cdr3_nt: TGCGCCAGCAGCCCCCGGGACAGGGTGGAAAAACTGTTTTTT
cdr3_aa: CASSPRDRVEKLFF

j_call: TRBJ1-6
clone_size: .
d_call: .
v_call: TRBV6-6
cdr3_nt: TGTGCCAGCAGAAAACCAGGGGACGCGGGTTCACCCCTCCACTTT
cdr3_aa: CASRKPGDAGSPLHF

j_call: TRBJ2-3
clone_size: .
d_call: TRBD2
v_call: TRBV19
cdr3_nt: TGTGCCAGTAGCGGACTAGCGGGGAGCACAGATACGCAGTATTTT
cdr3_aa: CASSGLAGSTDTQYF

j_call: TRBJ2-5
clone_size: once
d_call: .
v_call: TRBV29-1
cdr3_nt: TGCAGCGTTGAACTGCAGGTCAAGTGGACCCAGTACTTC
cdr3_aa: CSVELQVKWTQYF

j_call: TRBJ1-2
clone_size: .
d_call: .
v_call: TRBV5-6
cdr3_nt: TGTGCCAGCAGCTCGCCGGCGGACTATGGCTACACCTTC
cdr3_aa: CASSSPADYGYTF

j_call: TRBJ2-3
clone_size: .
d_call: TRBD2
v_call: TRBV5-1
cdr3_nt: TGCGCCAGCAGCCTGAGGACTAGCGGGAGAGCAGATACGCAGTATTTT
cdr3_aa: CASSLRTSGRADTQYF

j_call: TRBJ1-6
clone_size: .
d_call: .
v_call: TRBV6-6
cdr3_nt: TGTGCCAGCAGTTACCGGTCTAATTCACCCCTCCACTTT
cdr3_aa: CASSYRSNSPLHF

j_call: TRBJ1-6
clone_size: .
d_call: .
v_call: TRBV7-9
cdr3_nt: TGTGCCAGCAGCTTATCGGGTTCACCCCTCCACTTT
cdr3_aa: CASSLSGSPLHF

j_call: TRBJ1-2
clone_size: .
d_call: .
v_call: TRBV28
cdr3_nt: TGTGCCAGCAGTCCAACAGGAGGCTACACCTTC
cdr3_aa: CASSPTGGYTF

j_call: TRBJ2-5
clone_size: .
d_call: TRBD1
v_call: TRBV19
cdr3_nt: TGTGCCAGTAGCTTCAAGGGGACAGGGTCTGAGACCCAGTACTTC
cdr3_aa: CASSFKGTGSETQYF

j_call: TRBJ2-7
clone_size: .
d_call: .
v_call: TRBV19
cdr3_nt: TGTGCCAGTAGTACCCAAATGCTGAGAGGCGTTCTGAGCTCCTACGAGCAGTACTTC
cdr3_aa: CASSTQMLRGVLSSYEQYF

j_call: TRBJ2-7
clone_size: .
d_call: .
v_call: TRBV3-1/TRBV3-2
cdr3_nt: TGTGCCAGCAGCCAGTCGGGACTTCCCGGGGTTGAGCAGTACTTC
cdr3_aa: CASSQSGLPGVEQYF

j_call: TRBJ2-7
clone_size: once
d_call: TRBD2
v_call: TRBV6-2/TRBV6-3
cdr3_nt: TGTGCCAGCAGCGCCGGGACTAGCGGGAGGGCCAACGAGCAGTACTTC
cdr3_aa: CASSAGTSGRANEQYF

j_call: TRBJ1-2
clone_size: .
d_call: .
v_call: TRBV5-6
cdr3_nt: TGTGCCAGCAGCTTGGTAACTCAGGGGAGCTATGGCTACACCTTC
cdr3_aa: CASSLVTQGSYGYTF

j_call: TRBJ1-4
clone_size: .
d_call: TRBD1
v_call: TRBV18
cdr3_nt: TGTGCCAGCTCACCAGGGACAGAGAATGAAAAACTGTTTTTT
cdr3_aa: CASSPGTENEKLFF

j_call: TRBJ1-1
clone_size: .
d_call: .
v_call: TRBV4-3
cdr3_nt: TGCGCCAGCAGTCTAGCGACCTTGAACACTGAAGCTTTCTTT
cdr3_aa: CASSLATLNTEAFF

j_call: TRBJ2-7
clone_size: .
d_call: TRBD2
v_call: TRBV10-3
cdr3_nt: TGTGCCACCAAAGCGGCTAGCGGGGTCTACGAGCAGTACTTC
cdr3_aa: CATKAASGVYEQYF

j_call: TRBJ2-2
clone_size: .
d_call: .
v_call: TRBV27
cdr3_nt: TGTGCCAGCAAGGGAGGCAGGGGGACCGGGGAGCTGTTTTTT
cdr3_aa: CASKGGRGTGELFF

j_call: TRBJ2-2
clone_size: once
d_call: TRBD1
v_call: TRBV6-6
cdr3_nt: TGTGCCAGCAGTTACCCGGGACAGGGGAGCGGGGAGCTGTTTTTT
cdr3_aa: CASSYPGQGSGELFF

j_call: TRBJ2-7
clone_size: .
d_call: TRBD2
v_call: TRBV5-4
cdr3_nt: TGTGCCAGCAGCTTGCGGGGGGGGTCTTACGAGCAGTACTTC
cdr3_aa: CASSLRGGSYEQYF

j_call: TRBJ2-7
clone_size: .
d_call: TRBD1
v_call: TRBV19
cdr3_nt: TGTGCCAGTAGTACCCACCCGGACAGGCGGAGCTCCTACGAGCAGTACTTC
cdr3_aa: CASSTHPDRRSSYEQYF

j_call: TRBJ2-5
clone_size: .
d_call: TRBD2
v_call: TRBV3-1/TRBV3-2
cdr3_nt: TGTGCCAGCAGCCCTGGACTAGCGGGCCACCAAGAGACCCAGTACTTC
cdr3_aa: CASSPGLAGHQETQYF

j_call: TRBJ2-7
clone_size: .
d_call: .
v_call: TRBV2
cdr3_nt: TGTGCCAGCAGAGGTACCCGGGGGATTACCTACGAGCAGTACTTC
cdr3_aa: CASRGTRGITYEQYF

j_call: TRBJ2-7
clone_size: .
d_call: TRBD1
v_call: TRBV27
cdr3_nt: TGTGCCAGCAGCGAACAGGGGGCGGGCTACGAGCAGTACTTC
cdr3_aa: CASSEQGAGYEQYF

j_call: TRBJ1-6
clone_size: once
d_call: TRBD1
v_call: TRBV5-4
cdr3_nt: TGTGCCAGCAGCTTGACAGGGGGTAATTCACCCCTCCACTTT
cdr3_aa: CASSLTGGNSPLHF

j_call: TRBJ2-3
clone_size: few
d_call: .
v_call: TRBV4-3
cdr3_nt: TGCGCCAGCAGCCAAGAAGGTTTTGGCTTGCAGGGGCCCCCCACAGATACGCAGTATTTT
cdr3_aa: CASSQEGFGLQGPPTDTQYF